The rows below give T cell receptor beta chains drawn from one sample of a study of T cell repertoires in ileal Crohn's disease. Sequencing used immunoSEQ multiplex PCR; TCRdb keeps in-frame clones, though not all of them. The table lists over 2,000 clones, more than 65% of them singletons, with 36% in the top ten. Material: ileal tissue. These receptors were obtained from an adult with Crohn's disease. The CDR3 runs from the conserved cysteine through the conserved F or W. Each record gives: V gene, D gene, J gene, CDR3 protein. D genes are given only for firm matches.

V: TRBV10-3; D: -; J: TRBJ1-1; CDR3: CAINPGHPNAEAFF
V: TRBV7-2; D: TRBD1; J: TRBJ2-7; CDR3: CASSPLGGTGADEQYF
V: TRBV18; D: -; J: TRBJ1-4; CDR3: CASSIGLPGEKLFF
V: TRBV5-6; D: TRBD1; J: TRBJ1-2; CDR3: CTSNDRVNYGYTF
V: TRBV2; D: -; J: TRBJ1-1; CDR3: CASSEQANTEAFF
V: TRBV7-2; D: -; J: TRBJ2-6; CDR3: CASSQASLGPSGANVLTF
V: TRBV28; D: TRBD2; J: TRBJ2-1; CDR3: CASSLQAGVVYNEQFF
V: TRBV6-5; D: -; J: TRBJ1-6; CDR3: CASRTAGINSPLHF
V: TRBV4-3; D: TRBD2; J: TRBJ2-7; CDR3: CASSQLGLAAEQYF
V: TRBV4-3; D: TRBD1; J: TRBJ1-6; CDR3: CASSQAGTGNSPLHF
V: TRBV6-5; D: TRBD2; J: TRBJ2-5; CDR3: CASSSSTSDQETQYF
V: TRBV6-6; D: TRBD1; J: TRBJ1-5; CDR3: CASSPPGGGNQPQHF
V: TRBV7-9; D: TRBD1; J: TRBJ1-2; CDR3: CASSSGTGHYGYTF
V: TRBV4-3; D: TRBD2; J: TRBJ2-1; CDR3: CASSQELAGGPDEQFF
V: TRBV5-4; D: -; J: TRBJ2-3; CDR3: CASSLEPSVPDTQYF
V: TRBV6-1; D: -; J: TRBJ1-2; CDR3: CASRDSSNYGYTF
V: TRBV5-6; D: -; J: TRBJ2-6; CDR3: CASSLRHSGANVLTF
V: TRBV12-5; D: TRBD1; J: TRBJ1-1; CDR3: CASGPLTGGFTEAFF
V: TRBV5-1; D: -; J: TRBJ1-1; CDR3: CASSLDSVTEAFF
V: TRBV18; D: -; J: TRBJ2-2; CDR3: CASSPRASANANTGELFF
V: TRBV5-6; D: -; J: TRBJ2-2; CDR3: CASSFFFGKWDTGELFF
V: TRBV7-9; D: -; J: TRBJ1-6; CDR3: CASSLVEGRDGMTLHF
V: TRBV10-3; D: -; J: TRBJ1-6; CDR3: CAISDWGKGVNSPLHF
V: TRBV25-1; D: TRBD2; J: TRBJ2-1; CDR3: CASSEGGGSANNEQFF
V: TRBV15; D: TRBD2; J: TRBJ2-7; CDR3: CATSRDYGLAVEQYF
V: TRBV5-4; D: TRBD2; J: TRBJ2-7; CDR3: CASSSSGAGGLYEQYF
V: TRBV29-1; D: TRBD1; J: TRBJ1-5; CDR3: CSVEAGGDQPQHF
V: TRBV5-1; D: -; J: TRBJ1-2; CDR3: CASSAVGGYGYTF
V: TRBV18; D: TRBD1; J: TRBJ1-1; CDR3: CASSPSTTGVSNTEAFF
V: TRBV4-3; D: TRBD2; J: TRBJ2-3; CDR3: CASSQSAGGTDTQYF
V: TRBV28; D: -; J: TRBJ1-3; CDR3: CASSARQVSGNTIYF
V: TRBV11-2; D: -; J: TRBJ1-2; CDR3: CASSSGGAWGYTF
V: TRBV5-4; D: TRBD2; J: TRBJ2-1; CDR3: CASSLVGGSPYNEQFF